The entry that follows covers one TCR beta chain sequence. An end of the junction differs from the germline gene, which may be a read error. Germline CDR1 is SSHAT and CDR2 is FNYEAQ (reference sequence). The CDR3 loop spans 16 amino acids. In the original analysis: For nucleated cells, counts were estimated from reference gene primer amplification. The data were produced by immunoSEQ multiplex PCR, yet TCRdb's version contains in-frame clones alone and is incomplete. That table furnishes V, J and clone size, whereas the DNA furnished D and trimming. Of around 150,000 clones in the sample, around 80% were seen once. These data originate in a study of blood T cell repertoires in COVID-19. Study details: Acute-phase and convalescent COVID-19 samples originated in the United States, Italy and Spain. Sources were T cells, B-cell-depleted T cells, or PBMCs; the material itself was cDNA or gDNA.

The rearrangement joins TRBV7-7 to TRBJ2-1; 8 nucleotides match TRBD1. This TCR came from a woman of 80 years or more with acute or convalescent COVID-19. The sequenced material came from peripheral blood. The DNA for the CDR3 is TGTGCTAGCAGCTCAGCTCGAGGACAGGGACGAGATGAGCAGTTCTTC. Amino acids: CASSSARGQGRDEQFF.